This record looks at one T cell receptor beta chain sequence and its context. Germline assignment: CDR1 SNHLY and CDR2 FYNNEI. This CDR3 has 13 residues. Losses at the gene ends were 5 bases for V and 6 bases for J; bases not matched to a gene: 7. These data belong to a study of blood T cell repertoires in COVID-19. Study context: Spain, Italy and the United States supplied samples that represented acute and convalescent COVID-19.

Sequenced by immunoSEQ multiplex PCR; TCRdb stores in-frame clones only, minus some. This sample has hundreds of thousands of clones, with roughly nine tenths found just once. Sequencing used PBMCs or T cells enriched from blood (not recorded which). The TCR was taken from a man aged 55 to 70 who had recovered from COVID-19. The gene calls are TRBV2 and TRBJ2-7; 7 positions agree with TRBD1. The CDR3 nucleotides are TGTGCCAGCAGTAGACAGGGCCGAGGCGAGCAGTACTTC. Translated, it gives CASSRQGRGEQYF.